This T cell receptor beta chain emerged from a study of blood T cells in healthy people across ages. The CDR3 totals 12 residues. Deletions cut 7 bases from V and 2 bases from J, with 3 bases between. Germline V gene lookup returns CDR1 SNHLY and CDR2 FYNNEI. A second PCR of about 7 to 12 cycles used a sample-barcoded 5' primer and a J-beta primer mix. TCRdb re-called the 5' RACE reads with MiXCR, one entry per CDR3 protein. The table shows some 900,000 distinct CDR3 sequences, with about 44% occurring only once. The TCR was taken from a man under 40 in good health. The sequenced material came from blood. The chain uses TRBV2 and TRBJ1-6; D gene ambiguous. The CDR3 nucleotides are TGTGCCAGCAAAACCTATAATTCACCCCTCCACTTT. Translating it yields CASKTYNSPLHF.